The 7 T cell receptor beta chains presented below share a single source sample, sequenced in a study of cytomegalovirus exposure and HLA in healthy donors. Primers: 60 Vbeta forward and 13 Jbeta reverse. The data were produced by immunoSEQ multiplex PCR, yet TCRdb's version contains in-frame clones alone and is incomplete. The table records approximately 90,000 clones, roughly 80% of them present only once. Sequenced material: PBMCs. The receptors here all came from a young man in good health and CMV-seronegative.

This chain joins TRBV7-6 and TRBJ2-1; 8 bases map to TRBD2. Germline V gene lookup returns CDR1 SGHVS and CDR2 FNYEAQ. V lost 1 base, J lost 8 bases, and 10 bases stayed unmatched. This CDR3 has 16 amino acids. The CDR3 sequence is CASSLVIAGGIHEQFF. The CDR3 DNA reads as TGTGCCAGCAGCTTAGTAATTGCGGGAGGTATCCATGAGCAGTTCTTC.

Turning to this clone: The sample holds other DNA sequences that translate to the same CDR3. This chain links TRBV6-1 with TRBJ1-5; D gene uncertain. CDR1 MNHNS and CDR2 SASEGT come from the germline V gene. The V and J ends lost 3 bases and 3 bases respectively, with 9 bases between them. The CDR3 contains 14 residues. The DNA of the CDR3 is TGTGCCAGCAGTGATCGGGGAACCAATCAGCCCCAGCATTTT. Translated, it gives CASSDRGTNQPQHF.

The chain is built from TRBV7-2 and TRBJ1-5; D remains unclear. The V end lost 5 bases, the J end lost 6 bases, and 11 bases lay between the germline ends. The CDR3 sequence is 13 residues long. The germline CDR1 and CDR2 sequences are SGHTA and FQGNSA. The CDR3, as DNA: TGTGCCAGCAGCCCCGGTTGGTCTCAGCCCCAGCATTTT. Amino acids: CASSPGWSQPQHF.

This chain joins TRBV6-6 and TRBJ2-6; D is possibly TRBD1 (5 bases). This CDR3 region has 15 residues. V was trimmed by 6 bases and J by 0 bases, leaving 9 bases between them. Germline-derived CDR1 and CDR2 are MNHNY and SVGAGI (reference sequence). The CDR3: CASRLQDSGANVLTF. The CDR3 bases are TGTGCCAGCAGACTACAGGACTCTGGGGCCAACGTCCTGACTTTC.

The rearrangement links TRBV10-2 to TRBJ1-3; a weak D match, TRBD1 (5 bases). V was clipped by 6 bases and J by 4 bases, with 16 bases between them. From germline, CDR1 is WSHSY and CDR2 SAAADI. CDR3 length equals 15 residues. This chain's CDR3 is CASSAGTVDGNTIYF. DNA of the CDR3: TGCGCCAGCAGCGCAGGGACTGTGGACGGAAACACCATATATTTT.

The rearrangement joins TRBV28 to TRBJ2-1; 7 nucleotides line up with TRBD2. Germline loops: CDR1 MDHEN, CDR2 SYDVKM. The V gene end was trimmed by 3 bases and the J gene end by 9 bases; junction bases not matched to a gene: 11. This CDR3 is 15 amino acids long. CDR3 in DNA: TGTGCCAGCAGTTTTGGCCTAGCGGATGTCAGTGAGCAGTTCTTC. Translated: CASSFGLADVSEQFF.

The chain couples TRBV28 to TRBJ2-3; D not resolved. Trimming removed 6 bases from V and 7 bases from J, with 5 bases in between. This CDR3 region has 10 residues. Per the germline V gene, CDR1 is MDHEN and CDR2 is SYDVKM. CDR3 DNA: TGTGCCAGCAGCGACAATACGCAGTATTTT. Amino acid sequence: CASSDNTQYF.